The TCR beta chain under discussion was sequenced for a study of blood T cell repertoires in COVID-19. Study background: Sites across the United States, Italy and Spain contributed samples from acute and convalescent COVID-19.

The germline V gene encodes CDR1 SGHNT and CDR2 YYREEE (reference sequence). Deletions cut 2 bases from V and 5 bases from J, with 6 bases between. The CDR3 sequence is 12 residues long. Profiled with immunoSEQ multiplex PCR; TCRdb holds only in-frame clones, not every one. The sample records roughly 150,000 clones, about 80% being singletons. The V call is TRBV5-4, the J call TRBJ2-3; the D gene is possibly TRBD1 (6 bases). Sample: peripheral blood. This TCR was recovered from a man aged 55 to 70 with acute or convalescent COVID-19. CDR3 residues: CASSLGGDTQYF. DNA of the CDR3: TGTGCCAGCAGCTTAGGGGGAGATACGCAGTATTTT. Full variable domain (rest looked up from reference TRBV5-4 and TRBJ2-3): ETGVTQSPTHLIKTRGQQVTLRCSSQSGHNTVSWYQQALGQGPQFIFQYYREEENGRGNFPPRFSGLQFPNYSSELNVNALELDDSALYLCASSLGGDTQYFGPGTRLTVL.